Following are 27 T cell receptor beta chains from one sample sequenced in a study of blood T cell repertoires in COVID-19. Assay used: immunoSEQ multiplex PCR; TCRdb lists only in-frame clones, some missing. The table includes fewer than 120,000 clones, around three quarters detected once. The sequenced material came from peripheral blood. The receptors here all came from a woman aged 60-75 years with acute or convalescent COVID-19.

This clone was seen a handful of times. The chain uses TRBV30 and TRBJ1-1, with D possibly TRBD1 on 6 matching bases. The ends were cut back, 0 bases at V and 4 bases at J, with 15 bases in the middle. This CDR3 is built from 15 residues. Germline CDR1 reads GTSNPN; CDR2 reads SVGIG (reference sequence). The CDR3 here is CAWSVYLGGATEAFF. In DNA form, the CDR3 reads TGTGCCTGGAGTGTGTACTTAGGGGGGGCCACTGAAGCTTTCTTT.

V usage is TRBV7-3 and J usage is TRBJ2-3; 9 bases line up with TRBD2. The CDR3 length is 16 residues. The ends lost 5 bases at V and 1 base at J; junction bases unmatched: 7. Germline-derived CDR1 and CDR2 are SGHTA and FQGTGA. Written as DNA, the CDR3 is TGTGCCAGCAGCCCTCTGGCGGGGGGGGGCACAGATACGCAGTATTTT. The encoded protein is CASSPLAGGGTDTQYF.

The rearrangement uses TRBV4-3 and TRBJ2-7, with 7 bases matching TRBD1. Germline CDR1 LGHNA, CDR2 YSLEER. V lost 1 base, J lost 0 bases, and 6 bases stayed unmatched. The CDR3 loop spans 16 amino acids. The CDR3 coding sequence is TGCGCCAGCAGCCAAGGGGGGACAGCAGCCTCCTACGAGCAGTACTTC. It specifies CASSQGGTAASYEQYF.

The chain couples TRBV7-9 to TRBJ1-3; TRBD1 is a possible D gene (5 bases). With 5 bases removed from V and 0 bases from J, the gap between germline ends came to 14 bases. The germline gives CDR1 SEHNR, CDR2 FQNEAQ (reference sequence). The length of the CDR3 is 16 residues. CDR3: CASSPVDILSGNTIYF. The CDR3 DNA is TGTGCCAGCAGCCCTGTGGACATCCTCTCTGGAAACACCATATATTTT.

The V and J genes are TRBV7-3 and TRBJ1-4; 9 nucleotides match TRBD1. Per germline, CDR1 SGHTA and CDR2 FQGTGA. This CDR3 spans 15 amino acids. Unmatched junction bases numbered 4, after V lost 0 bases and J lost 8 bases. The CDR3 region is CASSLTGTGTEKLFF. CDR3 in DNA: TGTGCCAGCAGCTTAACCGGGACAGGGACCGAAAAACTGTTTTTT.

The rearrangement uses TRBV5-1 and TRBJ1-1, with a tentative D call TRBD1 (6 bases). V was trimmed by 4 bases and J by 11 bases, leaving 18 bases between them. This CDR3 region has 13 residues. Germline-derived CDR1 and CDR2 are SGHRS and YFSETQ. The CDR3 DNA reads as TGCGCCAGCAGCCGGGGACAACCTGAGGGGGCTTTCTTT. Its translation: CASSRGQPEGAFF.

Remarks on this clone: A read error may produce the germline difference seen at one junction end. CDR3 nucleotides: TGCGCCAGCAGCCGGGATCCGGGGGGACTCAACCTCTTC. This sequence encodes CASSRDPGGLNLF. The rearrangement uses TRBV4-3 and TRBJ1-2, with D perhaps matching TRBD1 (5 bases). CDR3 length equals 13 residues. CDR1 is LGHNA, CDR2 YSLEER, per germline.

This chain connects TRBV4-2 to TRBJ2-5; 9 bases align to TRBD1. Germline trimming cut 4 bases from V and 2 bases from J; bases unmatched to any gene: 2. From germline, CDR1 is LGHNA and CDR2 YNFKEQ. This CDR3 has 14 residues. The CDR3 sequence is CASSPGQGQETQYF. In DNA, the CDR3 is TGTGCCAGCAGCCCGGGACAGGGTCAAGAGACCCAGTACTTC.

The V call is TRBV5-1, the J call TRBJ2-1; 7 bases map to TRBD1. Trimming cost V 3 bases and J 3 bases; bases outside gene matches: 6. Germline lookup yields CDR1 SGHRS and CDR2 YFSETQ. This CDR3 region has 15 residues. CDR3 nucleotides: TGCGCCAGCAGCTGGACAGGAAGAGACTACAATGAGCAGTTCTTC. Its protein is CASSWTGRDYNEQFF.

This sequence joins TRBV2 and TRBJ2-2, with D perhaps matching TRBD2 (5 bases). V lost 4 bases and J lost 2, with 11 bases in between. There are 15 residues in the CDR3. Per germline, CDR1 SNHLY and CDR2 FYNNEI. The CDR3 protein is CASSGSGFNTGELFF. In DNA, the CDR3 is TGTGCCAGCAGTGGGTCGGGATTTAACACCGGGGAGCTGTTTTTT.

The V gene is TRBV29-1, the J gene TRBJ1-1; D is uncertain. Germline CDR1 and CDR2: SQVTM and ANQGSEA. V was clipped by 3 bases and J by 6 bases, with 11 bases between them. The CDR3 is 12 residues long. CDR3 bases: TGCAGCGTTGACTTCGGGATCGCTGAAGCTTTCTTT. It codes for CSVDFGIAEAFF.

The chain joins TRBV28 to TRBJ1-6; D is unresolved. The CDR3 spans 11 residues. The ends were cut back, 7 bases at V and 7 bases at J, with 5 bases in the middle. The germline V gene has CDR1 MDHEN and CDR2 SYDVKM. The CDR3 DNA sequence: TGTGCCAGCAACGGGAATTCACCCCTCCACTTT. Translating it yields CASNGNSPLHF.

This clone was counted ten times or more. The genes are TRBV19 and TRBJ1-5; D perhaps matches TRBD1 (5 bases). Germline CDR1 is LNHDA and CDR2 is SQIVND (reference sequence). The CDR3 spans 18 residues. V was cut by 5 bases and J by 2 bases, with 22 bases left in between. CDR3 region: CASSRSIRRGRGNQPQHF. The CDR3 DNA reads as TGTGCCAGTAGTCGGTCTATTCGGAGGGGCCGGGGCAATCAGCCCCAGCATTTT.

This clone appeared a few times. This rearrangement joins TRBV9 to TRBJ2-5; D remains unclear. There are 15 residues in the CDR3. Germline V gene data show CDR1 as SGDLS and CDR2 as YYNGEE. The V gene lost 0 bases and the J gene lost 5 bases, with 14 bases spanning the gap. In DNA form, the CDR3 reads TGTGCCAGCAGCGTAGAGCACTCAGGTGGGGAGACCCAGTACTTC. Encoded protein: CASSVEHSGGETQYF.

This chain links TRBV6-2 or TRBV6-3 with TRBJ1-2, with D perhaps matching TRBD1 (5 bases). V lost 0 bases and J 8 bases, leaving 16 bases between the germline ends. The CDR3 consists of 15 residues. CDR1 and CDR2 (germline): MNHEY, SVGEGT. CDR3 nucleotides: TGTGCCAGCAGTTACTCCGACGGCCGGAGGGGAGGCTACACCTTC. This translates into CASSYSDGRRGGYTF.

In this sample, this clone turned up a few times. The chain combines TRBV28 with TRBJ2-3; TRBD2 is a possible D gene (5 bases). The CDR3 consists of 15 residues. Trimming took 3 bases from V and 2 from J, leaving 12 bases between them. The germline V gene has CDR1 MDHEN and CDR2 SYDVKM. The CDR3 loop reads CASSFHGENTDTQYF. CDR3 sequence (DNA): TGTGCCAGCAGTTTTCACGGGGAAAACACAGATACGCAGTATTTT. Full variable domain (rest looked up from reference TRBV28 and TRBJ2-3): DVKVTQSSRYLVKRTGEKVFLECVQDMDHENMFWYRQDPGLGLRLIYFSYDVKMKEKGDIPEGYSVSREKKERFSLILESASTNQTSMYLCASSFHGENTDTQYFGPGTRLTVL.

The V gene is TRBV5-1, the J gene TRBJ1-2; weak D call: TRBD1 (5 bases). Looked up from germline, CDR1 is SGHRS and CDR2 is YFSETQ. This CDR3 spans 14 amino acids. Trimming shortened V by 4 bases and J by 8 bases, and 18 bases separated the two germline ends. CDR3 residues: CASSPPIDSAGYTF. The CDR3 nucleotides read TGCGCCAGCAGCCCCCCAATAGACAGCGCCGGCTACACCTTC.

The genes are TRBV5-6 and TRBJ2-7; 9 positions match TRBD1. CDR3 length: 13 amino acids. In germline, CDR1 is SGHDT, CDR2 YYEEEE. V was clipped by 4 bases and J by 4 bases; unmatched bases: 3. Here the CDR3 reads CASSLDRGYEQYF. The CDR3 DNA is TGTGCCAGCAGCCTGGACAGGGGTTACGAGCAGTACTTC.

For this clone: At one of its ends the junction is not consistent with the germline gene, which may arise from a read error. V and J are TRBV5-1 and TRBJ2-1; 9 nucleotides line up with TRBD1. The germline CDR1 and CDR2 sequences are SGHRS and YFSETQ. The CDR3 has 13 residues. The CDR3 region has the DNA TGCGCCAGCAGGTTGGGGACAGGGCAGGTAACGTTCTTC. This encodes CASRLGTGQVTFF.

The chain couples TRBV2 to TRBJ2-5; 11 nucleotides agree with TRBD2. This CDR3 has 14 amino acids. CDR1 and CDR2 from the germline V gene are SNHLY and FYNNEI. V lost 5 bases to trimming and J lost 1 base; unmatched junction nucleotides: 0. The CDR3 protein is CASSTSGGQETQYF. CDR3 in DNA: TGTGCCAGCAGTACTAGCGGGGGCCAAGAGACCCAGTACTTC.

The J gene is TRBJ2-5, the V gene TRBV2; tentatively, D is TRBD2 (5 bases). V was pared by 3 bases and J by 5 bases, with 16 bases between. The CDR3 length is 15 residues. Looked up from germline, CDR1 is SNHLY and CDR2 is FYNNEI. CDR3 in amino acids: CASSERATRVETQYF. The DNA for the CDR3 is TGTGCCAGCAGTGAGAGGGCTACTCGGGTGGAGACCCAGTACTTC.

This clone was seen more than once but under ten times. The genes are TRBV2 and TRBJ1-5, with 11 bases fitting TRBD1. The germline V gene encodes CDR1 SNHLY and CDR2 FYNNEI. The CDR3 contains 15 residues. V lost 6 bases, J lost 6 bases, and 7 bases stayed unmatched. CDR3 in amino acids: CASSPGTGGSQPQHF. Written as DNA, the CDR3 is TGTGCCAGCAGCCCGGGGACAGGGGGTTCTCAGCCCCAGCATTTT.

V and J are TRBV7-2 and TRBJ1-2; 8 nucleotides agree with TRBD1. CDR3 length: 14 amino acids. Looked up from germline, CDR1 is SGHTA and CDR2 is FQGNSA. Trimming took 3 bases from V and 5 from J; bases not matched to a gene: 5. CDR3 loop: CASSFGTGTYGYTF. As DNA, the CDR3 is TGTGCCAGCAGCTTTGGGACAGGCACGTATGGCTACACCTTC.

The chain employs TRBV2 and TRBJ2-5, with D tentatively TRBD1 (6 bases). This CDR3 has 14 amino acids. The V gene's germline CDR1 is SNHLY and CDR2 FYNNEI. The ends were cut back, 3 bases at V and 1 base at J, with 9 bases in the middle. CDR3 DNA sequence: TGTGCCAGCAGTGATTCGGACAGCCAAGAGACCCAGTACTTC. Protein product: CASSDSDSQETQYF.

This chain uses TRBV5-5 with TRBJ2-5, with TRBD1 matching over 8 bases. This CDR3 has 16 amino acids. V lost 3 bases, J lost 5 bases, and 12 bases stayed unmatched. Germline V lookup: CDR1 SGHKS, CDR2 YYEKEE (reference sequence). This chain's CDR3 is CASSWDLTGARETQYF. The CDR3 DNA sequence: TGTGCCAGCAGCTGGGATCTGACAGGGGCGCGGGAGACCCAGTACTTC.

The chain joins TRBV7-2 to TRBJ2-1, with D maybe TRBD2 (7 bases). The CDR3 totals 15 residues. The V end was cut by 3 bases, the J end by 5 bases, with 14 bases between. CDR1 SGHTA and CDR2 FQGNSA come from the germline V gene. The CDR3 nucleotides are TGTGCCAGCAGCTTGAGCGCGGGGGCCCACAATGAGCAGTTCTTC. It encodes CASSLSAGAHNEQFF.

The rearrangement links TRBV9 to TRBJ2-2, with 8 bases lining up with TRBD1. V lost 0 bases and J lost 4; bases outside the gene matches: 8. This CDR3 contains 17 residues. Germline lookup yields CDR1 SGDLS and CDR2 YYNGEE. This CDR3 reads CASSVGTGRSSTGELFF. The CDR3 region has the DNA TGTGCCAGCAGCGTAGGGACAGGGAGAAGTAGCACCGGGGAGCTGTTTTTT.